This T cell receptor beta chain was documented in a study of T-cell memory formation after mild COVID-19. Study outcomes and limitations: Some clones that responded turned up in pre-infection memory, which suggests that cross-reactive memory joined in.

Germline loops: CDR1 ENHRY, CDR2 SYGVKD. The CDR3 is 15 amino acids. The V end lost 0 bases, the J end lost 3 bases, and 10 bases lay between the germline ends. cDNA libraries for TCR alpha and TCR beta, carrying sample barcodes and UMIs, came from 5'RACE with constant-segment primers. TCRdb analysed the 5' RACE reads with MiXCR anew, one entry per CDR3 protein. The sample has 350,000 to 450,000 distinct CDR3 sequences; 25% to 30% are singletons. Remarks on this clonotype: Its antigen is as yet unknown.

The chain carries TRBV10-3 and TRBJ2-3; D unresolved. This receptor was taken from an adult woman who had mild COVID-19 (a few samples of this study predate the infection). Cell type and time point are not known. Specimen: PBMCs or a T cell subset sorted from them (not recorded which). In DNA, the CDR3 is TGTGCCATCAGTGAGTCGGCAACCGTAACAGATACGCAGTATTTT. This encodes CAISESATVTDTQYF.